This T cell receptor (beta chain) was profiled in a study of Tregs in tolerant kidney transplant recipients. General study findings and limits: Tregs expanded with activated donor B cells seemed most donor-specific.

Libraries were prepared by immunoSEQ multiplex PCR; TCRdb keeps only in-frame clonotypes and omits some of them. The sample yields about 60,000 clones, 80% to 95% seen once. As to this clone: Its antigen is still unknown.

V dropped 5 bases and J dropped 3; count of bases not matched to a gene: 5. The CDR3 is made up of 15 amino acids. Germline lookup yields CDR1 SGHVS and CDR2 FNYEAQ. The chain joins TRBV7-6 to TRBJ2-3; 10 positions agree with TRBD1. This receptor was obtained from a human donor who received a combined kidney and bone marrow transplant. The sample was CD8+ T cells from blood, taken before the transplant. This chain's CDR3 is CASSLPGQGTDTQYF. The DNA for the CDR3 is TGTGCCAGCAGCCTACCGGGACAGGGGACAGATACGCAGTATTTT.